Sequencing of this T cell receptor beta chain was carried out in a study of spatial heterogeneity in lung cancer. As for the study in general: Detection consistently yielded more beta chains than alpha chains. Every unique TCR and UMI combination, on average, appeared more than ten times in raw reads. Study-wide results and limits: Among blood samples, ubiquitous expanded tumor TCRs appeared more at resection than at follow-up.

This clonotype occurred many times. Its antigen is undetermined. CDR1 is MDHEN, CDR2 SYDVKM, per germline. CDR3 length: 18 residues. V lost 5 bases to trimming and J lost 1 base; unmatched junction nucleotides: 13. MiXCR was run by TCRdb on the 5' RACE reads, yielding one entry per CDR3 protein. The sample records 40,000 to 50,000 distinct CDR3 sequences, roughly 15% being singletons. Regarding time point: sample taken at primary tumor resection. Researchers sequenced whole RNA taken from tumor, nontumor lung or frozen PBMC without sorting. Patients with untreated early-stage non-small cell lung cancer, numbering approximately 79, were the donors.

This sequence joins TRBV28 and TRBJ2-5, with 10 bases fitting TRBD2. This receptor was identified in a male donor with early-stage non-small cell lung cancer. The sample was PBMCs, taken at surgery. DNA for the CDR3: TGTGCCAGCAGTAAAATACAAAGGACTAGCGGCTTCCAAGAGACCCAGTACTTC. Translating gives CASSKIQRTSGFQETQYF.